This TCR beta chain stems from a study of metastatic and nonmetastatic thyroid tumors. Turning to the study itself: Repertoires of blood and of tissue (tumor or nodule) from malignant and benign thyroid patients were compared.

This clone was recorded at least ten times. What it binds is unknown. General observations from the study: TCR beta diversity was reportedly significantly higher in malignant thyroid tumors than benign nodules, in blood and tumor.

TCRdb re-analyzed the PCR reads using MiXCR. Here the sample spans about 93,000 clones, about 13% being singletons. The entire patient cohort was treatment-naive prior to thyroid surgery. Germline V gene data show CDR1 as MNHNS and CDR2 as SASEGT. After removal of 5 bases from V and 11 bases from J, the junction contained 10 bases not matched to a gene. The CDR3 loop spans 14 amino acids. The specimen sequenced was blood. The sequence derives from a female donor with papillary thyroid cancer or a benign thyroid nodule (not recorded which). Some clones in this sample may be carry-over from other donors' samples. V and J are TRBV6-1 and TRBJ1-1; 11 nucleotides match TRBD1. The CDR3 nucleotides are TGTGCCAGCAGTCCGCCGGGACAGGGGGTTCACGCTTTCTTT. Its protein product is CASSPPGQGVHAFF.